This T cell receptor beta chain stems from a study of patients and donors after allogeneic stem cell transplantation. TCRdb used MiXCR to reprocess the RT-PCR reads, holding one entry per CDR3 protein. Among approximately 430,000 distinct CDR3 sequences listed, roughly 17% were seen once. J lost 4 bases, V lost 2 bases, and 9 bases had no gene match. Germline V gives CDR1 LNHNV, CDR2 YYDKDF (reference sequence). This CDR3 region has 18 residues. The receptor's source is a human donor who was either an allogeneic HSCT recipient or a stem cell or donor lymphocyte infusion donor (not recorded which). It is not recorded whose cells these are; they may come from a transplant donor. Sequenced material: blood, either unsorted or a sorted T cell fraction (not recorded which). The gene calls are TRBV15 and TRBJ1-4; 11 positions match TRBD1. CDR3: CATSRSWDRGTFNEKLFF. For the CDR3, the DNA is TGTGCCACCAGCAGAAGTTGGGACAGGGGGACCTTTAATGAAAAACTGTTTTTT.